This T cell receptor beta chain was recorded in a study of identical twins (dated by TCRdb to about 2016). Background for the entire study: TCR alpha and beta repertoires from monozygotic twins, unrelated adults of various ages and cord blood were deep-sequenced to test whether fetal clonotypes persist. To rule out contamination, replicate twin experiments were performed at different times with different library preparation protocols.

This clonotype has a count of ten or more. No antigen is known for it. No much larger clone is present one base from it, and per-base qualities are unavailable. Library creation used 5' RACE. The data were produced on an Illumina HiSeq 2000. Template switching introduced a universal primer binding site; the final cDNA contained a unique molecular identifier, enabling accurate counting of TCR cDNA molecules. Specific primers in the conserved constant-segment region were used to synthesize first-strand cDNA for the TCR alpha and beta chains. To control for contamination, every cDNA library carried two barcodes: a SMART-Mk sample barcode plus Illumina barcodes. Two successive PCR steps introduced TruSeq adapter sequences along with Illumina sample barcodes. TCR alpha and beta cDNA libraries were sequenced on the Illumina HiSeq platform with custom primers. Regarding the original processing steps: MiGEC was used to process raw reads and extract unique molecular identifiers, and MiXCR was used to find CDR3 positions. Recombination models were inferred per individual with the repgenHMM and IGoR tools using an EM algorithm. Shared clonotype analysis was performed with the tcR package in R, normalizing sharing by the product of cloneset sizes. To study raw recombination free of thymic and clonal selection effects, out-of-frame nonproductive sequences were analyzed. TCRdb reprocessed the public reads (quality trimming at Q25 with fastp, clone calling with MiXCR) and kept in-frame beta chains. Each record represents a unique CDR3 protein, reported with the most common genes and DNA among its rows. Clone size and V and J calls follow TCRdb, not the original study. The sample includes 570,000 or so distinct CDR3 sequences, with just under 10% observed a single time. Roughly 3% of the sample is held by the ten biggest clonotypes.

What the authors observed across the whole study: Compared with coincidental sharing between unrelated individuals, an excess of low generation-probability sequences was observed among out-of-frame TCR alpha sequences shared between twins. Abundant cord blood beta clonotypes carried fewer insertions; young adult naive repertoires showed a weaker similar trend, while memory repertoires showed none. In monozygotic twins, recombination models systematically underestimated out-of-frame TCR alpha sharing, but the models matched the sharing seen between unrelated individuals. Excess twin sharing in beta out-of-frame sequences was weaker because fewer shared sequences lowered the signal-to-noise ratio. Zero-insertion analyses could be partly confounded by invariant T cells such as MAIT and iNKT, although diverse VJ usage argued against such confounding for most clonotypes. Because the same donors could not be followed over many years, the conclusions depended on cross-sectional statistical analysis.

The CDR3, cysteine through phenylalanine, is 14 amino acids long. The retained sequence is limited to the CDR3, 42 bases, with the frame set at the first base. Cut back by 2 bases and 1 base, the V and J ends lie 5 bases apart. Per the germline V gene, LGHNA is the CDR1 and YSLEER is the CDR2. Every donor in the study was a healthy Caucasian. Three pairs of female monozygotic twins, all aged about 18 to 29 years, made up the twin cohort. Peripheral blood mononuclear cells were used as the source from which RNA for TCR libraries was isolated. The sample also formed part of further work on yellow fever vaccine responses in identical twins. That second report states: The authors reported that the T cell response to vaccination in identical twins appeared partly convergent and partly personalized. The study precisely tracked vaccine-responding T cell clones in identical twins.

The sequenced sample consisted of PBMCs. The receptor's source is a woman in her late teens or twenties in good health. Recombination joined TRBV4-3 with TRBJ2-2, with the D gene not confidently named. The DNA is as follows: TGCGCCAGCAGCCAAAGTGGGAACACCGGGGAGCTGTTTTTT. The translation is CASSQSGNTGELFF.